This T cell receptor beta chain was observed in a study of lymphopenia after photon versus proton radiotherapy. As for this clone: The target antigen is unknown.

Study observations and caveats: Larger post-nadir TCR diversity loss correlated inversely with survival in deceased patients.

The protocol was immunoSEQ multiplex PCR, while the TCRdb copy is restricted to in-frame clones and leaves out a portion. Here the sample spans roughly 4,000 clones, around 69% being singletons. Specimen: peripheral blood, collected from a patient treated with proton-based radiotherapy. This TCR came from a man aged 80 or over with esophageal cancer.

In DNA form, the CDR3 reads TGTGCCAGCATGAGCCTAGCGGGAAGTAGAGAGACCCAGTACTTC. It codes for CASMSLAGSRETQYF. The V call is TRBV6-5, the J call TRBJ2-5, with 9 positions matching TRBD2. Germline CDR1 is MNHEY and CDR2 is SVGAGI. V trimming: 7 bases; J trimming: 4 bases; junction bases outside the gene matches: 10. The CDR3 contains 15 residues.